Below are 28 T cell receptor beta chains sequenced from a single sample in a study of control samples from healthy donors and cancer patients. The data were produced by immunoSEQ multiplex PCR, yet TCRdb's version contains in-frame clones alone and is incomplete. In the table there are around 100,000 clones, just over 85% of which are singletons. Sequencing input: blood. The source is a man aged 25 to 40 in good health.

This chain uses TRBV15 with TRBJ1-5, with D possibly matching TRBD1 (5 bases). The germline V gene has CDR1 LNHNV and CDR2 YYDKDF (reference sequence). Between the trimmed V and J ends, which lost 3 bases and 5 bases, there was a span of 14 bases. The CDR3 consists of 15 residues. The CDR3 region is CATSSSTGIDQPQHF. DNA of the CDR3: TGTGCCACCAGCAGTTCCACAGGAATCGATCAGCCCCAGCATTTT.

The rearrangement links TRBV28 to TRBJ1-3; D may be TRBD1 (5 bases). The V gene lost 2 bases and the J gene lost 4 bases, with 12 bases spanning the gap. Germline V CDR1 and CDR2: MDHEN, SYDVKM. The length of the CDR3 is 15 residues. The DNA of the CDR3 is TGTGCCAGCAGTTTAATCTTGGGGGGAGGAAACACCATATATTTT. It yields the protein CASSLILGGGNTIYF.

This clone showed up just once. CDR3 region: CSTWTGGAETQYF. The CDR3 coding sequence is TGCAGCACTTGGACAGGGGGCGCGGAGACCCAGTACTTC. The rearrangement uses TRBV29-1 and TRBJ2-5, with 11 bases aligning to TRBD1. CDR3 length: 13 residues. The J segment lost 5 bases and the V segment lost 8 bases, leaving 7 bases of the junction unmatched. Germline V gives CDR1 SQVTM, CDR2 ANQGSEA. The variable domain in full, completed from reference TRBV29-1 and TRBJ2-5, reads SAVISQKPSRDICQRGTSLTIQCQVDSQVTMMFWYRQQPGQSLTLIATANQGSEATYESGFVIDKFPISRPNLTFSTLTVSNMSPEDSSIYLCSTWTGGAETQYFGPGTRLLVL.

The chain carries TRBV7-9 and TRBJ2-3; 8 positions match TRBD1. Germline lookup yields CDR1 SEHNR and CDR2 FQNEAQ (reference sequence). Trimming cost V 5 bases and J 4 bases; bases outside gene matches: 11. This CDR3 has 16 residues. CDR3 protein: CASSPRLGQGSDTQYF. The CDR3 DNA sequence: TGTGCCAGCAGCCCAAGACTCGGACAGGGATCAGATACGCAGTATTTT.

This sequence joins TRBV14 and TRBJ1-1; D is unresolved. This CDR3 region has 13 residues. The germline V gene encodes CDR1 SGHDN and CDR2 FVKESK. V lost 2 bases to trimming and J lost 0 bases, with 4 bases between them. The CDR3 DNA sequence: TGTGCCAGCAGCCAAAACATGAACACTGAAGCTTTCTTT. As protein: CASSQNMNTEAFF.

This chain connects TRBV20-1 to TRBJ2-1; no clear D gene. V was trimmed by 3 bases and J by 5 bases, leaving 11 bases between them. The germline V gene has CDR1 DFQATT and CDR2 SNEGSKA (reference sequence). This CDR3 has 13 residues. The CDR3 DNA reads TGCAGTGCTAGTTGGCAGGTCGACAATGAGCAGTTCTTC. Amino acids: CSASWQVDNEQFF.

The genes are TRBV29-1 and TRBJ2-1; a possible D gene is TRBD2 (5 bases). This CDR3 comprises 12 residues. Per germline, CDR1 SQVTM and CDR2 ANQGSEA. Trimming stripped 6 bases from V and 7 bases from J, with 13 bases between. The CDR3 loop is CSVARGRNEQFF. The CDR3 coding sequence is TGCAGCGTAGCACGGGGAAGGAATGAGCAGTTCTTC.

Details on this clone: At one boundary the junction diverges from the germline segment, which might be a read error. The chain is built from TRBV19 and TRBJ2-6; D unclear. The CDR3 covers 13 residues. The germline gives CDR1 LNHDA, CDR2 SQIVND (reference sequence). The CDR3 loop reads CASSVDGANVLTF. The CDR3 coding sequence is TGTGCCAGTAGTGTAGATGGGGCCAACGTCCTGACTTTC.

The rearrangement joins TRBV25-1 to TRBJ2-7, with a weak D call TRBD2 (5 bases). V lost 8 bases to trimming and J lost 9 bases, with 14 bases between them. Germline V gene lookup returns CDR1 MGHDK and CDR2 SYGVNS. The CDR3 runs to 11 residues. In DNA, the CDR3 is TGTGCCAGCGGGCTTGCGAGGGTGCAGTACTTC. This codes for CASGLARVQYF.

The rearrangement uses TRBV2 and TRBJ2-3; D gene ambiguous. V was shortened by 1 base and J by 1 base, with 6 bases between the two germline ends. The germline CDR1 and CDR2 sequences are SNHLY and FYNNEI. The CDR3 is 14 residues long. CDR3 region: CASSEGRGTDTQYF. In DNA form, the CDR3 reads TGTGCCAGCAGTGAAGGAAGGGGCACAGATACGCAGTATTTT.

V usage is TRBV29-1 and J usage is TRBJ2-2; 9 positions match TRBD2. The V gene's germline CDR1 is SQVTM and CDR2 ANQGSEA. The CDR3 totals 15 residues. J lost 4 bases, V lost 6 bases, and 9 bases had no gene match. The CDR3 region is CSVVDSGSITGELFF. CDR3 nucleotides: TGCAGCGTCGTCGATAGCGGGAGTATCACCGGGGAGCTGTTTTTT.

This clone appeared a single time. The chain is built from TRBV10-1 and TRBJ1-2, with a possible D match to TRBD1 (5 bases). CDR1 WNHNN and CDR2 SYGVQD come from the germline V gene (reference sequence). V lost 4 bases and J 2 bases, leaving 11 bases between the germline ends. This CDR3 has 14 residues. CDR3 coding DNA: TGCGCCAGCAGTGCGACAGTGGACAACTATGGCTACACCTTC. Amino acids: CASSATVDNYGYTF.

The chain employs TRBV7-3 and TRBJ2-6; D is unclear. V lost 1 base and J lost 1, with 5 bases in between. Germline-derived CDR1 and CDR2 are SGHTA and FQGTGA. This CDR3 contains 15 residues. CDR3 DNA sequence: TGTGCCAGCAGCTTAAGGGGTTCTGGGGCCAACGTCCTGACTTTC. Translating it yields CASSLRGSGANVLTF.

The rearrangement uses TRBV6-5 and TRBJ2-1; D is perhaps TRBD2 (6 bases). Looked up from germline, CDR1 is MNHEY and CDR2 is SVGAGI. The CDR3 spans 13 residues. V lost 6 bases, J lost 13 bases, and 19 bases lay in between. CDR3 amino acids: CASRGQVGTLQFF. The CDR3 bases are TGTGCCAGCAGAGGCCAAGTGGGGACTCTACAGTTCTTC.

This rearrangement joins TRBV28 to TRBJ2-3; TRBD2 aligns across 7 bases. The CDR3 is made up of 16 amino acids. The germline V gene encodes CDR1 MDHEN and CDR2 SYDVKM. V gave up 2 bases and J gave up 5 bases; unmatched junction bases: 10. The CDR3 coding sequence is TGTGCCAGCAGTTTAGTACCAGCGGGAAACCTAGATACGCAGTATTTT. This translates into CASSLVPAGNLDTQYF. The full variable domain, completed using reference TRBV28 and TRBJ2-3, is DVKVTQSSRYLVKRTGEKVFLECVQDMDHENMFWYRQDPGLGLRLIYFSYDVKMKEKGDIPEGYSVSREKKERFSLILESASTNQTSMYLCASSLVPAGNLDTQYFGPGTRLTVL.

The V call is TRBV5-4, the J call TRBJ1-2; 9 bases are a match to TRBD1. The V gene's germline CDR1 is SGHNT and CDR2 YYREEE (reference sequence). V was clipped by 4 bases and J by 4 bases; unmatched bases: 8. The CDR3 spans 15 residues. As DNA, the CDR3 is TGTGCCAGCAGCCCTGGACAGGGGTTTAGCTATGGCTACACCTTC. Its protein product is CASSPGQGFSYGYTF.

The rearrangement uses TRBV6-2 or TRBV6-3 and TRBJ2-7, with a possible D match to TRBD2 (5 bases). Germline CDR1 MNHEY, CDR2 SVGEGT. The CDR3 runs to 15 residues. V was trimmed by 4 bases and J by 1 base, leaving 14 bases between them. CDR3 loop: CASSSGRDKSYEQYF. For the CDR3, the DNA is TGTGCCAGCAGTTCGGGTCGGGATAAGTCCTACGAGCAGTACTTC.

CDR3 loop: CATSGGRTYEQYF. CDR3 coding DNA: TGTGCCACCAGTGGAGGCAGAACCTACGAGCAGTACTTC. The genes are TRBV24-1 and TRBJ2-7; D remains unclear. The CDR3 is made up of 13 amino acids. The germline V and J ends were trimmed by 5 bases and 2 bases, with 9 bases remaining between them. The germline V gene encodes CDR1 KGHDR and CDR2 SFDVKD.

The V and J genes are TRBV12-5 and TRBJ2-7; TRBD2 matches 14 bases. CDR3 length: 17 amino acids. Germline V lookup: CDR1 LGHNT, CDR2 FRNRAP. V lost 4 bases, J lost 4 bases, and 9 bases stayed unmatched. The CDR3 nucleotides read TGTGCTAGTGGTTCCGGGACTAGCGGGAGTGGGGCTTACGAGCAGTACTTC. Translated, it gives CASGSGTSGSGAYEQYF.

The chain links TRBV5-6 to TRBJ2-2, with D tentatively TRBD2 (5 bases). The germline CDR1 and CDR2 sequences are SGHDT and YYEEEE. There are 14 residues in the CDR3. V was pared by 3 bases and J by 1 base, with 7 bases between. The chain's CDR3 is CASSSGLNTGELFF. The DNA for the CDR3 is TGTGCCAGCAGCTCTGGACTGAACACCGGGGAGCTGTTTTTT.

The CDR3 DNA follows: TGCGCCAGCAGCTTGGCCGGGACAGGGGTAAATTGGTATGGCTACACCTTC. It is translated as CASSLAGTGVNWYGYTF. This chain connects TRBV5-1 to TRBJ1-2, with 10 bases matching TRBD1. The germline V gene encodes CDR1 SGHRS and CDR2 YFSETQ. V trimming: 0 bases; J trimming: 5 bases; junction bases outside the gene matches: 10. The length of the CDR3 is 17 residues.

This chain joins TRBV9 and TRBJ1-1; D remains unclear. This CDR3 has 15 amino acids. The germline V gene encodes CDR1 SGDLS and CDR2 YYNGEE. The V gene lost 0 bases and the J gene lost 2 bases, with 11 bases spanning the gap. CDR3 DNA: TGTGCCAGCAGCGTAGCTGCTATGAGTAACACTGAAGCTTTCTTT. It encodes CASSVAAMSNTEAFF.

The chain carries TRBV6-2 or TRBV6-3 and TRBJ2-5; 7 positions match TRBD2. V dropped 5 bases and J dropped 2; count of bases not matched to a gene: 8. In germline, CDR1 is MNHEY, CDR2 SVGEGT. This CDR3 spans 15 amino acids. CDR3 residues: CASSVLALGQETQYF. The CDR3 DNA follows: TGTGCCAGCAGTGTACTAGCGTTGGGTCAAGAGACCCAGTACTTC.

The V gene is TRBV19, the J gene TRBJ2-2; no reliable D call. From germline, CDR1 is LNHDA and CDR2 SQIVND (reference sequence). The germline V and J ends were trimmed by 7 bases and 4 bases, with 10 bases remaining between them. The CDR3 covers 13 residues. CDR3 sequence reads: CASTPGRTGELFF. CDR3 coding DNA: TGTGCCAGTACCCCCGGACGCACCGGGGAGCTGTTTTTT.

The chain joins TRBV7-2 to TRBJ2-3; D gene ambiguous. This CDR3 comprises 12 residues. Germline CDR1 is SGHTA and CDR2 is FQGNSA. The V end was cut by 6 bases, the J end by 7 bases, with 11 bases between. The CDR3 DNA reads as TGTGCCAGCAGTCTATTACGGCATACGCAGTATTTT. It codes for CASSLLRHTQYF.

The genes are TRBV6-5 and TRBJ2-4, with a tentative D call TRBD1 (6 bases). CDR1 and CDR2 from the germline V gene are MNHEY and SVGAGI. This CDR3 comprises 15 residues. V lost 6 bases, J lost 3 bases, and 15 bases lay in between. DNA for the CDR3: TGTGCCAGCAGACCAGGGGAAGGGGGCAAAAACATTCAGTACTTC. It specifies CASRPGEGGKNIQYF.

The V gene is TRBV3-1 (or the pseudogene TRBV3-2), the J gene TRBJ2-7; perhaps TRBD1 as D (5 bases). Germline V gene lookup returns CDR1 LGHDT and CDR2 YNNKEL (reference sequence). The CDR3 has 15 amino acids. V was cut by 0 bases and J by 2 bases, with 11 bases left in between. The CDR3 spells CASSQERRQTYEQYF. The CDR3 DNA reads TGTGCCAGCAGCCAAGAACGGCGACAGACCTACGAGCAGTACTTC.

This sequence joins TRBV7-9 and TRBJ2-5, with D unclear. This CDR3 contains 14 residues. The V and J ends lost 4 bases and 7 bases respectively, with 16 bases between them. Germline loops: CDR1 SEHNR, CDR2 FQNEAQ (reference sequence). The CDR3 DNA is TGTGCCAGCAGCTCAGACACCCGCTTGGGGACCCAGTACTTC. It encodes CASSSDTRLGTQYF. Full variable domain (remainder filled in from reference TRBV7-9 and TRBJ2-5): DTGVSQNPRHKITKRGQNVTFRCDPISEHNRLYWYRQTLGQGPEFLTYFQNEAQLEKSRLLSDRFSAERPKGSFSTLEIQRTEQGDSAMYLCASSSDTRLGTQYFGPGTRLLVL.